This TCR beta chain stems from a study of shared clonotypes between healthy human individuals. Positive CCR7 selection of CD45RO-negative cells yielded the naive CD8 cells, and terminally differentiated effector memory CD45RA+ cells were excluded. The protocol was immunoSEQ multiplex PCR, while the TCRdb copy is restricted to in-frame clones and leaves out a portion. The data show around 2,000,000 clones, with about 95% seen just once and 0.85% to 1.2% held by the top ten. The length of the CDR3 is 13 residues. The germline gives CDR1 SNHLY, CDR2 FYNNEI. The ends were cut back, 8 bases at V and 7 bases at J, with 12 bases in the middle.

The clonotype comes from a man aged 18-30 years in good health. The chain links TRBV2 to TRBJ1-6; no clear D gene. The sample was naive CD8+ T cells sorted from blood. The chain's CDR3 is CASEKGSNSPLHF. The CDR3 region has the DNA TGTGCCAGCGAGAAAGGGTCGAATTCACCCCTCCACTTT.